The present entry profiles one T cell receptor beta chain with its context. Its antigen remains unidentified. The record has no base qualities; no much larger clone is one base away. The entry originates in a study of cytomegalovirus exposure and HLA in healthy donors (dated by TCRdb to about 2017). Notes on the research overall: An earlier analysis of roughly 500 of the donors reported approximately 260 Gb of sequence data and 95 million to 130 million unique TCR beta sequences obtained from around 180 million T cells. In the later analysis, no new phenotypic data were used to find candidate immune exposures; instead, reliance was placed on TCR beta sequences and their occurrence across donors. Typing coverage varied by locus: 629-630 donors for A, B, C, DRB1 and DQB1; roughly 560 for DQA1; around 610 for DPA1; roughly 470 for DPB1. Using immunosequencing, the study profiled T cell repertoires from 550 to 750 subjects and related those repertoires to cytomegalovirus serostatus. A few DR-DQ haplotypes were treated as single units for association and clustering because of strong linkage in the cohort. About 320 gigabases of sequencing data and tens of millions of unique TCR sequences were included in an early release covering roughly 600 HLA-typed donors. In addition to the first cohort of about 650 subjects, a separate validation cohort of 120 different subjects was used. Every repertoire in the discovery cohort had been generated on one and the same sequencing platform. The study was designed to test whether signatures of past pathogen exposure could be identified by cataloging public T cell receptors. Among some 410 genotyped donors of the cohort, an average of approximately 240,000 unique TCR beta nucleotide sequences was sequenced per donor, of which about 19% were non-productive. To predict cytomegalovirus infection status, the study combined high-throughput TCR immunosequencing, statistical association of individual TCRs with disease status, and machine learning. Donor age, sex, ethnicity and CMV serostatus were compiled alongside the repertoire data. Both class I and class II loci were covered by HLA typing, at four-digit resolution. To study patterns of TCR occurrence, a later analysis re-analyzed previously published TCR beta repertoires from under 750 donors and added high-resolution HLA genotyping. An earlier analysis of approximately 500 of the donors applied high-throughput TCR beta sequencing to assess whether each TCR beta V gene segment acted as functional or pseudogenic. The genetic ancestry cluster associated with self-reported Caucasian donors included 70% to 85% of the roughly 390 genotyped donors. A later genetic analysis used genome-wide SNP genotypes for about 55% of the 666 donors, treating that subset as a discovery cohort. The investigation overall reported the following: A later genetic analysis reported fewer N-insertions in productive TCRs among donors in an Asian-associated ancestry cluster than the roughly 700-donor mean. In a later analysis, HLA-associated TCR beta chains showed more clonal expansion and lower generation probabilities than non-associated chains that were equally common. Roughly uniform sequencing depth across donors was assumed in presence/absence analyses, although this assumption may not hold. Several of the top co-occurrence clusters appeared to be linked to parvovirus B19, influenza, CMV and Epstein-Barr virus, according to a later analysis. In both the original and validation cohorts, the classifier was reported to diagnose cytomegalovirus status with high specificity and sensitivity. In a later analysis, most CMV-associated TCR beta chains were found to appear HLA-restricted, with HLA associations seemingly driven largely by CMV exposure. Most TCR sequences were observed very rarely across donors, whereas some public TCRs were present in many individuals. A total of 164 TCR beta chains were listed by the study as associated with cytomegalovirus. Some IMGT-functional V segments, including TRBV6-2 and TRBV6-3, could not be told apart with the 87-base-pair reads, so those segments were excluded. Linkage disequilibrium might explain the correlated functional status among segregating V segments, but an unknown experimental factor could not be excluded. Specific HLA alleles were associated with 15,000 to 20,000 TCR beta sequences at a false discovery rate of 0.05 in a later analysis. In this cohort, only TCR beta chains were sequenced, and detectable features were limited by the absence of alpha or paired-chain data. In vitro tests confirmed that three of the cytomegalovirus-associated TCR beta chains recognize cytomegalovirus antigens. A further reported finding was that TCR beta sequences accurately predicted the HLA-A and HLA-B alleles for most subjects in the first cohort. CMV serostatus was the only immune exposure information available for the cohort. Because some donors lacked HLA typing at each locus, the association tests relied only on the typed subset. Because counts were too low, around 17 rarely observed V segments, including chromosome 9 orphons, were left out of the earlier analysis of about 500 of the donors. In a later analysis, TCR association rates were found to vary across HLA loci, with the most associated TCRs seen for DRB1 alleles and the fewest for HLA-C alleles. The authors suggested that the approach could potentially be extended to other disease states and immunological phenotypes. An earlier analysis of approximately 600 of the donors showed that most TCR beta V segments appeared in productive rearrangements either about 90% or about 30% of the time, which broadly matched IMGT annotations. A cluster of highly shared sequence variants was judged likely to be a technical artifact of the sequencing pipeline. When HLA alleles, especially DR and DQ, strongly co-occurred, attributing TCR associations to individual alleles was difficult. A later genetic analysis associated a missense DCLRE1C variant with V-gene and J-gene trimming of TCR beta chains, and an independent cohort replicated the association.

In total, approximately 700 healthy bone marrow donors made up the cohort. All cohort members were sampled while nominally healthy, although unrecorded immune exposures were likely present. The donor tested CMV seronegative and was one of the 352 seronegative cohort members. Each donor provided a peripheral blood sample, and peripheral blood mononuclear cells were used for TCR beta sequencing. Genomic DNA extraction from the blood cell samples was performed with the Qiagen DNeasy Blood Extraction Kit. Library generation was performed with the immunoSEQ multiplex PCR assay. A mixture of 60 forward primers for TCR Vbeta segments and 13 reverse primers for TCR Jbeta segments was used in the multiplex PCR. A multiplex PCR assay on genomic DNA amplified the CDR3 region of rearranged TCR beta genes. The Illumina HiSeq System was used to sequence the amplified TCR beta libraries as 87-base-pair reads. Per the original workflow: In a later analysis, tens of millions of unique TCR beta chains were counted across the 500 to 850 repertoires, and around 10 million of these chains were shared by at least two donors. A nearest-neighbor algorithm error-corrected the raw reads and collapsed the reads into unique sequences, merging closely related sequences to remove PCR and sequencing errors. V, D and J gene segments were assigned by aligning CDR3 sequences to IMGT reference sequences. For a sequence to be retained, a match of at least six nucleotides was required to both a V gene segment and a J gene segment. Rearrangements were called productive when the CDR3 lacked stop codons and stayed in frame with V and J; all others were non-productive. CDR3 was defined by IMGT convention, running from the second conserved V-encoded cysteine to the conserved J-encoded phenylalanine. The earlier analysis of a few hundred of the donors excluded sequences that lacked an unambiguous match to a single V gene segment. In an earlier analysis of roughly 500 of the donors, V segments were called functional above 56.7% productive rearrangements and were called segregating when the between-donor standard deviation exceeded 5%. To diagnose cytomegalovirus status from the catalog of TCR beta chain sequences, a statistical classification framework was built. In a later analysis, V and J genes were assigned by comparing TCR nucleotide sequences against IMGT/GENE-DB human TR gene sequences. Using the TCRdist pipeline, a later analysis assigned CDR3 sequences along with most-parsimonious VDJ recombination scenarios. A later analysis defined each TCR beta chain by its CDR3 amino acid sequence plus V-gene family, and excluded reads lacking a unique V-gene family. As a way to deal with suspected cross-contamination and a sequencing artifact, a later analysis dropped 450 to 700 nucleotide sequences that were highly shared and had low generation probability. In a later analysis, a clonal expansion index was calculated for each public chain from normalized within-repertoire ranks of inferred template counts. In a later analysis, generation probabilities were computed using a VDJ recombination model fitted to out-of-frame rearrangements, and the results were checked against IGoR. A later analysis scored TCR-TCR, TCR-HLA and TCR-CMV co-occurrence with hypergeometric tests, applying a repertoire-size bias correction to TCR pairs. In a later analysis, false discovery rates were estimated by permuting HLA or CMV assignments 20 times. A later analysis grouped co-occurring TCRs with DBSCAN, adding TCRdist sequence similarity when clustering within HLA-allele-positive subsets. Repertoires with fewer than 30,000 or more than 120,000 public chains were left out of co-occurrence clustering, as were five repertoires with anomalous nucleotide sharing. This is the immuneACCESS table as TCRdb keeps it, with only in-frame sequences that have V and J called. A part of the clones is gone; compared with another copy, unresolved V genes explain less than half, and the rest is unexplained. Clone size and the V and J calls come from that table; the DNA yielded D and trimming. The sample data list 150,000 to 200,000 clones, and more than 75% of these were observed just once. The top ten clonotypes cover 1.5% to 1.7% of the sample.

CDR1 SGHTA and CDR2 FQGTGA are derived from the germline V gene. Clipping removes 5 bases from V and 1 base from J, with 7 as the unmatched junction base count. From the cysteine up to the phenylalanine, the CDR3 has a length of 18 residues. This entry keeps only the CDR3 DNA: 54 bases, framed from base 1. The origin of this receptor is a man aged 35-49 years in good health and CMV-seronegative. The sample comprised PBMCs. The chain uses TRBV7-3 and TRBJ2-2; TRBD2 matches 13 bases in the middle. The bases are TGTGCCAGCAGCGCGCGACTAGCGGGGGGTGTGAACACCGGGGAGCTGTTTTTT. Translated, this gives CASSARLAGGVNTGELFF.